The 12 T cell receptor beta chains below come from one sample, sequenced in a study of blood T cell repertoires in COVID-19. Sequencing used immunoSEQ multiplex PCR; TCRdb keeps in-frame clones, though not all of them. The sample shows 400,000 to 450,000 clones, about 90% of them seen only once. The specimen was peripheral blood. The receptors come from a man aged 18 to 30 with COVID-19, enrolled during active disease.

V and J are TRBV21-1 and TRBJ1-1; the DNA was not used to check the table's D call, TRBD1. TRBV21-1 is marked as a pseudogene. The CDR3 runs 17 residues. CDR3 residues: CASSKDGTGGPNTEAFF. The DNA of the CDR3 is TGTGCCAGCAGCAAAGATGGGACAGGGGGGCCGAACACTGAAGCTTTCTTT.

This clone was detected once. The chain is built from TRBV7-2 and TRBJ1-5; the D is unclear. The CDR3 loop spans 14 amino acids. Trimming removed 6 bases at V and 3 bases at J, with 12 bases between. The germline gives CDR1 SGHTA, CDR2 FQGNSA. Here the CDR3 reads CASSLTPDNQPQHF. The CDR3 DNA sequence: TGTGCCAGCAGTCTCACCCCAGACAATCAGCCCCAGCATTTT.

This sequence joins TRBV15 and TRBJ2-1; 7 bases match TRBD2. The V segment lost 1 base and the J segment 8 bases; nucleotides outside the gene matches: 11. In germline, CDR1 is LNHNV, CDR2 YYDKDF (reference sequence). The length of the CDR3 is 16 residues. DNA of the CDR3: TGTGCCACCAGCAGAGGGGAGACTAGCACGATCGATGAGCAGTTCTTC. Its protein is CATSRGETSTIDEQFF.

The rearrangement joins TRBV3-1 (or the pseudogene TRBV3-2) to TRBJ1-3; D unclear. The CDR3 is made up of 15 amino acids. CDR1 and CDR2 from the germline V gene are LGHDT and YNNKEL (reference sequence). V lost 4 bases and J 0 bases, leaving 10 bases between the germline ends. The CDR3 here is CASSLLTSSGNTIYF. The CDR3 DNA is TGTGCCAGCAGCCTACTTACGAGCTCTGGAAACACCATATATTTT.

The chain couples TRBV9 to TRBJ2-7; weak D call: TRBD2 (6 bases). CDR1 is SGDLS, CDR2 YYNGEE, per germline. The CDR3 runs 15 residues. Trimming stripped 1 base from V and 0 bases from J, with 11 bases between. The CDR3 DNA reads TGTGCCAGCAGCGTAAACGAGCGGGTCTCCTACGAGCAGTACTTC. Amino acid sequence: CASSVNERVSYEQYF.

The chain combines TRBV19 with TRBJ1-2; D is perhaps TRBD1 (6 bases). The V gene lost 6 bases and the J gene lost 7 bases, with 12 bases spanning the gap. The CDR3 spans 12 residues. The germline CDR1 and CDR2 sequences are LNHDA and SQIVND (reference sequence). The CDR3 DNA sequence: TGTGCCAGTAGACAGGGCTTGAGTGGCTACACCTTC. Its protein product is CASRQGLSGYTF.

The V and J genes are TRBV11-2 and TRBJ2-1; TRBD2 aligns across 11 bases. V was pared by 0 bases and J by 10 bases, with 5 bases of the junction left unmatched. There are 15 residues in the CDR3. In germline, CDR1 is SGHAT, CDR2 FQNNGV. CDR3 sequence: CASSLELAGVEEQFF. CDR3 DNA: TGTGCCAGCAGCTTAGAACTAGCGGGAGTGGAAGAGCAGTTCTTC. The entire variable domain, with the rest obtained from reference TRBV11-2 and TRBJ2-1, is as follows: EAGVAQSPRYKIIEKRQSVAFWCNPISGHATLYWYQQILGQGPKLLIQFQNNGVVDDSQLPKDRFSAERLKGVDSTLKIQPAKLEDSAVYLCASSLELAGVEEQFFGPGTRLTVL.

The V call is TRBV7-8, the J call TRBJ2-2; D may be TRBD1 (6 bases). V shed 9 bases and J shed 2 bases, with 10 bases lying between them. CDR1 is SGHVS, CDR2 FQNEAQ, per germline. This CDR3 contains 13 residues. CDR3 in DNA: TGTGCCAGAATGGACAGCAACACCGGGGAGCTGTTTTTT. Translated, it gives CARMDSNTGELFF. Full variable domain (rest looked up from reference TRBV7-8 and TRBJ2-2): GAGVSQSPRYKVAKRGQDVALRCDPISGHVSLFWYQQALGQGPEFLTYFQNEAQLDKSGLPSDRFFAERPEGSVSTLKIQRTQQEDSAVYLCARMDSNTGELFFGEGSRLTVL.

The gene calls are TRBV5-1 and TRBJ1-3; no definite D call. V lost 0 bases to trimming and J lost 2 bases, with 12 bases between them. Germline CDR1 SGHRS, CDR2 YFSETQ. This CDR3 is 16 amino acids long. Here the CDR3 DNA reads TGCGCCAGCAGCTTGGATAAACCGGGTGCTGGAAACACCATATATTTT. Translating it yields CASSLDKPGAGNTIYF.

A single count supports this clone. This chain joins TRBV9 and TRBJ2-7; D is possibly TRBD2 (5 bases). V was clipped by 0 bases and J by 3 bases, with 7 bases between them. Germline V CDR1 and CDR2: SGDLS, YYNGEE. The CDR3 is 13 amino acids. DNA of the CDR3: TGTGCCAGCAGCGTAGGGACTCACTACGAGCAGTACTTC. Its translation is CASSVGTHYEQYF. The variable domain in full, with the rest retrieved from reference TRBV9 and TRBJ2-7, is DSGVTQTPKHLITATGQRVTLRCSPRSGDLSVYWYQQSLDQGLQFLIQYYNGEERAKGNILERFSAQQFPDLHSELNLSSLELGDSALYFCASSVGTHYEQYFGPGTRLTVT.

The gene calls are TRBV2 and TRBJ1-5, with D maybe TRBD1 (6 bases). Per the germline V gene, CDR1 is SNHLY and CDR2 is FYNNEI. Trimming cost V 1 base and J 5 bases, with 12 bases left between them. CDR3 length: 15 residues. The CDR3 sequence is CASSEDSGVDQPQHF. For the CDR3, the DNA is TGTGCCAGCAGTGAAGATTCAGGGGTGGATCAGCCCCAGCATTTT.

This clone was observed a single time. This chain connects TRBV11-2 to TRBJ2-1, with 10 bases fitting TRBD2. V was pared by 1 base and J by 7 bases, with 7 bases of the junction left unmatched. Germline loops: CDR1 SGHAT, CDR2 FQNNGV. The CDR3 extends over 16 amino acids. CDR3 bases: TGTGCCAGCAGCTTAGGGGTGACTAGCGGGTATAATGAGCAGTTCTTC. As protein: CASSLGVTSGYNEQFF. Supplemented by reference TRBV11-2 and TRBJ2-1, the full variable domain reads EAGVAQSPRYKIIEKRQSVAFWCNPISGHATLYWYQQILGQGPKLLIQFQNNGVVDDSQLPKDRFSAERLKGVDSTLKIQPAKLEDSAVYLCASSLGVTSGYNEQFFGPGTRLTVL.